This T cell receptor beta chain was identified during a study of control samples from healthy donors and cancer patients. Assay: immunoSEQ multiplex PCR; the TCRdb copy retains only in-frame clones and omits some. Among 110,000 to 150,000 clones listed, roughly 92% were seen once. The CDR3 has 13 amino acids. Trimming took off 6 bases at V and 4 bases at J, with 12 bases between the two ends. Germline V gene data show CDR1 as MDHEN and CDR2 as SYDVKM. The sample comprised blood. The V and J genes are TRBV28 and TRBJ1-1; tentatively, D is TRBD1 (5 bases). This clonotype originated in a man aged 35-49 years in good health. The CDR3 region is CASSRDSPTEAFF. The CDR3 bases are TGTGCCAGCAGCCGCGACAGTCCCACTGAAGCTTTCTTT.